A selection of T cell receptor beta chains follows, all from one sample in a study of neoadjuvant anti-PD-1 for oral cavity cancer. This table comes from immunoSEQ multiplex PCR, and its TCRdb copy is limited to in-frame clones, with some not included. The top ten clones hold just over 2.5% of a sample with tens of thousands of clones, more than 60% of them seen once. The material was PBMCs, obtained before nivolumab (anti-PD-1) treatment. The receptor source for this set is a person between 35 and 79 years old with oral cavity squamous cell carcinoma. Both conserved end residues are part of each CDR3. D genes are given only for firm matches. Clone size is given for some rows only: seen once, a few or many times, or a class if the clone is expanded.

cdr3_nt cdr3_aa d_call j_call clone_size v_call
TGTGCCAGCAGCCCCCAAGCGGTTCCGAATAATTCACCCCTCCACTTT CASSPQAVPNNSPLHF . TRBJ1-6 . TRBV6-6
TGTGCCAGCAGTGAAGGAGGGGGTGATAGCAATCAGCCCCAGCATTTT CASSEGGGDSNQPQHF . TRBJ1-5 few TRBV25-1
TGTGCCAGCAGTTCCCAATCAGTGCAGCATTTT CASSSQSVQHF . TRBJ1-5 once TRBV28
TGTGCCAGCAGCCTGTTTACGGGGACAGCTAATGAAAAACTGTTTTTT CASSLFTGTANEKLFF TRBD1 TRBJ1-4 once TRBV5-6
TGTGCCAGCAGCAGGGACAGGGGGGAGACCCAGTACTTC CASSRDRGETQYF TRBD1 TRBJ2-5 . TRBV5-4
TGTGCCAGTAGTTATTACGGGACAGGGGATCGAGGCTACACCTTC CASSYYGTGDRGYTF TRBD1 TRBJ1-2 . TRBV19
TGTGCCAGCAGGGACAGGGGGTACGAGCAGTACTTC CASRDRGYEQYF TRBD1 TRBJ2-7 . TRBV28
TGTGCCAGCAGCGGCTACAGGGACAACTATGGCTACACCTTC CASSGYRDNYGYTF . TRBJ1-2 . TRBV7-2
TGCGCCAGCAGCTTGCACAGTGAGCAGTTCTTC CASSLHSEQFF . TRBJ2-1 . TRBV5-1
TGTGCCAGCAGTTGGACACGGAAGAACACTGAAGCTTTCTTT CASSWTRKNTEAFF . TRBJ1-1 . TRBV2
TGTGCCAGTGGGCTAGCGGGCGGACAAGAGACCCAGTACTTC CASGLAGGQETQYF TRBD2 TRBJ2-5 . TRBV7-8
TGTGCCTGGAACCCGACAGGGACGCTTCCCACCGGGGAGCTGTTTTTT CAWNPTGTLPTGELFF TRBD1 TRBJ2-2 . TRBV30
TGTGCCAGTAGTATAGCCCGGGCCACCCGGGGTCAGCCCCAGCATTTT CASSIARATRGQPQHF . TRBJ1-5 . TRBV19
TGTGCCAGCAGCTTGCCGCCGGGGGGAGCTTTCTTT CASSLPPGGAFF . TRBJ1-1 . TRBV5-6
TGTGCCAGCTCACCACGGGCAGACCCTAACTATGGCTACACCTTC CASSPRADPNYGYTF . TRBJ1-2 . TRBV18
TGCGCCAGCAGCTTGGCACTAGCGGGGGCCTACGAGCAGTACTTC CASSLALAGAYEQYF TRBD2 TRBJ2-7 . TRBV5-1
TGTGCCAGTAGTATTTCCCGCACAGATACGCAGTATTTT CASSISRTDTQYF . TRBJ2-3 many TRBV19
TGCGCCAGCAGCGCCTTAACCGGGACCCTAAACAATGAGCAGTTCTTC CASSALTGTLNNEQFF . TRBJ2-1 few TRBV5-1
TGTGCCAGCCTGGAGAAGGGAGGCACTGAAGCTTTCTTT CASLEKGGTEAFF . TRBJ1-1 . TRBV11-1
TGTGCCAGCACCCCGGGACTAAGCTACACCTTC CASTPGLSYTF . TRBJ1-2 . TRBV2
TGTGCCAGCAGCTTACCTAGCGGGGGGGCCGGGGAGCTGTTTTTT CASSLPSGGAGELFF TRBD2 TRBJ2-2 few TRBV7-8
TGTGCCAGCAGTTTTTTCGGGACAGGAGTCTATGGCTACACCTTC CASSFFGTGVYGYTF TRBD1 TRBJ1-2 . TRBV27
TGCGCCAGCAGCTTGGGACAGGGGGCGCGACTCAGTTCACCCCTCCACTTT CASSLGQGARLSSPLHF TRBD1 TRBJ1-6 . TRBV5-1
TGTGCCAGCAGGGGTGGGGAAAAACTGTTTTTT CASRGGEKLFF . TRBJ1-4 . TRBV6-5
TGTGCCAGCAGCACCACTCAGGATTCACCCCTCCACTTT CASSTTQDSPLHF . TRBJ1-6 few TRBV7-2
TGTGCCAGCAGCCCCGACTTAGCCAAAAACATTCAGTACTTC CASSPDLAKNIQYF . TRBJ2-4 . TRBV11-2
TGTGCCAGCAGCGTAGCCAGCGGGGATTACAATGAGCAGTTCTTC CASSVASGDYNEQFF TRBD2 TRBJ2-1 . TRBV9
TGTGCCAGTTGGGACTACGAGCAGTACTTC CASWDYEQYF . TRBJ2-7 . TRBV6-1
TGCGCCAGCAGTGAGTCGAGCCGAACTGAAGCTTTCTTT CASSESSRTEAFF . TRBJ1-1 . TRBV10-2
TGCGCCAGCAGCTTGAAGGCGACTAGGGAGCAGTACTTC CASSLKATREQYF . TRBJ2-7 few TRBV5-1
TGCGCCAGCAGGAGGGACAGGGCAAAGGGTGAGCAGTTCTTC CASRRDRAKGEQFF TRBD1 TRBJ2-1 . TRBV5-1
TGTGCCAGCTCACCAAGGACTACCGCATGGGATACGCAGTATTTT CASSPRTTAWDTQYF . TRBJ2-3 . TRBV18
TGTGCCAGCAGTCAGGCGGACACTGAAGCTTTCTTT CASSQADTEAFF . TRBJ1-1 . TRBV6-5
TGTGCCAGCAGCCCCCGGCCGGCCAACTACGAGCAGTACTTC CASSPRPANYEQYF . TRBJ2-7 . TRBV9
TGCGCCAGCGGGACTAGCGGGGGTTTAGCGAACACCGGGGAGCTGTTTTTT CASGTSGGLANTGELFF TRBD2 TRBJ2-2 . TRBV5-1
TGTGCCAGCTCATCGACAGGGAACACTGAAGCTTTCTTT CASSSTGNTEAFF . TRBJ1-1 . TRBV18
TGTGCCAGCAGCTTGGGACTAGCGGGGGGGCACATTCAGTACTTC CASSLGLAGGHIQYF TRBD2 TRBJ2-4 . TRBV7-2
TGTGCCAGCAGTTTGCGGGACGGGGGGGAGCTGTTTTTT CASSLRDGGELFF . TRBJ2-2 . TRBV6-6
TGTGCCAGCAGTCGGTCACCGGGACAGGCGAGGGGCTACACCTTC CASSRSPGQARGYTF TRBD1 TRBJ1-2 . TRBV25-1
TGCGCCAGCAGAGCATCCGGGACAGGGCACCGAGCTTTCTTT CASRASGTGHRAFF TRBD1 TRBJ1-1 . TRBV5-1
TGTGCCAGCAGTTATTCCCGATCGAGGGCTGAAGCTTTCTTT CASSYSRSRAEAFF . TRBJ1-1 once TRBV6-5
TGTGCCAGCAGTCGGGTGGACCAGCCCCAGCATTTT CASSRVDQPQHF . TRBJ1-5 . TRBV6-6
TGTGCCAGCAGCTACCCCGGACAGGAGGGCACAGATACGCAGTATTTT CASSYPGQEGTDTQYF TRBD1 TRBJ2-3 . TRBV5-4
TGTGCCAGCAGGGACCCGACAGGAGATTACTACGAGCAGTACTTC CASRDPTGDYYEQYF . TRBJ2-7 few TRBV2
TGCGCCAGCAGCGCCTGGACTAGCGGGGGGAGGGATACGCAGTATTTT CASSAWTSGGRDTQYF TRBD2 TRBJ2-3 few TRBV5-1
TGTGCCAGCAGTGACCGGGTCTCTGGAAACACCATATATTTT CASSDRVSGNTIYF . TRBJ1-3 . TRBV25-1
TGTGCCAGCTCACCCCTCCTTGGCCCCCAGACCTCCTACAATGAGCAGTTCTTC CASSPLLGPQTSYNEQFF . TRBJ2-1 . TRBV18
TGTGCCAGTAGTGGCGCACGGGACAGAGAGTACGAGCAGTACTTC CASSGARDREYEQYF TRBD1 TRBJ2-7 . TRBV19
TGTGCCAGCAGTCGTGGGAGGATTACCTATAATTCACCCCTCCACTTT CASSRGRITYNSPLHF . TRBJ1-6 . TRBV27
TGTGCCAGCAGCCCGAGAACAGTGGACGAGCAGTACTTC CASSPRTVDEQYF . TRBJ2-7 . TRBV11-3
TGCGCCAGCAGCCAAGATTCGTGGGCTTTGAGTTATGGCTACACCTTC CASSQDSWALSYGYTF . TRBJ1-2 . TRBV4-1
TGTGCCAGTAGTATATCCCGACTAGAAGGATTATTGGAGCAGTTCTTC CASSISRLEGLLEQFF . TRBJ2-1 . TRBV19